What follows describes a single T cell receptor (beta chain). The CDR3 consists of 15 residues. Germline CDR1 and CDR2: SGHTA and FQGTGA. V was cut by 5 bases and J by 5 bases, with 18 bases left in between. The data stem from a study of control samples from healthy donors and cancer patients. The table came from immunoSEQ multiplex PCR; TCRdb's copy has only in-frame clones and leaves some out. The table includes fewer than 40,000 clones, approximately 93% detected once. The chain recombines TRBV7-3 with TRBJ1-2, with D perhaps TRBD1 (6 bases). Sequences were obtained from blood. The sequence came from a man aged 60 to 75 in good health. As DNA, the CDR3 is TGTGCCAGCAGCCGTGTCGGCCAGGGGAAATATGGCTACACCTTC. Its protein is CASSRVGQGKYGYTF.